What follows are 7 T cell receptor beta chains derived from one specimen sequenced in a study of T cell responses to AZD1222 COVID-19 vaccine. Produced via immunoSEQ multiplex PCR; TCRdb's table is partial and in-frame only. The sample includes about 120,000 clones, roughly 92% seen only once; the top ten take around 1.5%. Material: peripheral blood, obtained 28 days after the second AZD1222 dose. Receptors were obtained from an adult who received the AZD1222 COVID-19 vaccine.

V and J are TRBV28 and TRBJ2-7; TRBD1 agrees at 7 bases. V gave up 6 bases and J gave up 3 bases; unmatched junction bases: 2. This CDR3 has 12 residues. Germline CDR1 is MDHEN and CDR2 is SYDVKM. This chain's CDR3 is CASRYRGYEQYF. In DNA, the CDR3 is TGTGCCAGCAGGTACAGGGGCTACGAGCAGTACTTC.

The rearrangement uses TRBV7-9 and TRBJ1-4, with D possibly TRBD1 on 5 matching bases. CDR3 size: 12 residues. Germline values: CDR1 SEHNR, CDR2 FQNEAQ (reference sequence). V was trimmed by 6 bases and J by 10 bases, leaving 12 bases between them. The DNA for the CDR3 is TGTGCCAGCAGTCCGGACGGGGGAAAACTGTTTTTT. Its protein product is CASSPDGGKLFF.

The chain employs TRBV16 and TRBJ1-1, with D hard to call. Germline V gene lookup returns CDR1 KGHSY and CDR2 FQNENV. The CDR3 sequence is 14 residues long. V shed 5 bases and J shed 7 bases, with 17 bases lying between them. As DNA, the CDR3 is TGTGCCAGCAGCTACAACATGGGTACGAGTGAAGCTTTCTTT. Amino acids: CASSYNMGTSEAFF.

This clone showed up just once. The chain uses TRBV28 and TRBJ1-2; D is unclear. Germline CDR1 and CDR2: MDHEN and SYDVKM. CDR3 length equals 14 residues. V lost 2 bases and J 3 bases, leaving 10 bases between the germline ends. The CDR3: CASSLTPGHYGYTF. The CDR3 coding sequence is TGTGCCAGCAGTTTAACCCCCGGGCACTATGGCTACACCTTC.

This clone has more than one count but fewer than ten. This chain links TRBV7-3 with TRBJ2-5, with D possibly being TRBD2 (6 bases). The CDR3 spans 15 residues. Trimming pared 2 bases from V and 5 bases from J, leaving 15 bases between. Germline assignment: CDR1 SGHTA and CDR2 FQGTGA. The CDR3 DNA reads TGTGCCAGCAGCTTATATTGGGAGGCCCAGGAGACCCAGTACTTC. Its protein product is CASSLYWEAQETQYF.

The chain couples TRBV30 to TRBJ2-7; the match to TRBD1 covers 7 bases. Trimming cost V 4 bases and J 3 bases; bases outside gene matches: 9. The CDR3 sequence is 14 residues long. CDR1 GTSNPN and CDR2 SVGIG come from the germline V gene (reference sequence). CDR3 amino acids: CAWTLAAGGYEQYF. CDR3 in DNA: TGTGCCTGGACCCTGGCGGCAGGGGGCTACGAGCAGTACTTC.

The J gene is TRBJ2-7, the V gene TRBV7-8; 9 nucleotides align to TRBD2. The J segment lost 8 bases and the V segment lost 5 bases, leaving 13 bases of the junction unmatched. The CDR3 length is 15 residues. Germline values: CDR1 SGHVS, CDR2 FQNEAQ. In DNA form, the CDR3 reads TGTGCCAGCAGCGTTGGCCTACTAGCGGGTTCCAAGCAGTACTTC. Translating gives CASSVGLLAGSKQYF.